This TCR beta chain was identified in a study of CXCR3-negative and CXCR3-positive naive CD8 T cells. Broader study findings: Hydrophobicity was higher for TRB CDR3s found in CXCR3-positive naive cells than in CXCR3-negative naive cells.

The libraries of TRB cDNA were constructed through 5' RACE using UMI labels. Using the 5' RACE reads, TCRdb records one entry per CDR3 protein without DNA. Its table records tens of thousands of distinct CDR3 sequences. Remarks on this clonotype: What it binds is unknown.

The germline V gene has CDR1 DFQATT and CDR2 SNEGSKA (reference sequence). CDR3 length: 14 amino acids. The gene calls are TRBV20-1 and TRBJ1-1; TCRdb's D call, TRBD1, is unchecked because there is no DNA. The source of this sequence is a human donor in good health. Some clones in this sample may be carry-over from other donors' samples. Sequenced material: naive CXCR3+ CD8+ T cells from blood. Sample subset: CD45RO-CCR7+CD27+CD95- naive CD8+ T cells expressing CXCR3 (TNR3+). This CDR3 reads CGARAPGFDTEAFF.